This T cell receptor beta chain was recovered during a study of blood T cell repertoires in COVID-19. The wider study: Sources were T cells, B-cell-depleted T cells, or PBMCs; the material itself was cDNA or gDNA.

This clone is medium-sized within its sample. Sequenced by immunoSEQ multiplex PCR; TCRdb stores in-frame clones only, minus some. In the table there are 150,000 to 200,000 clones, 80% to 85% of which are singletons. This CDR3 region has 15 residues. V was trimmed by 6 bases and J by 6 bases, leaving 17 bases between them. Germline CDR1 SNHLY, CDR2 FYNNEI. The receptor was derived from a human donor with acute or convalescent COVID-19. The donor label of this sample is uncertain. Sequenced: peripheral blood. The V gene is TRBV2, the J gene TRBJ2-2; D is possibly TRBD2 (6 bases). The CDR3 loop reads CASSGGRVLPGELFF. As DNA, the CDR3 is TGTGCCAGCAGCGGGGGAAGGGTTTTGCCCGGGGAGCTGTTTTTT.